This TCR beta chain emerged from a study of CXCR3-negative and CXCR3-positive naive CD8 T cells. Overall study findings and caveats: CXCR3-positive naive cells carried more hydrophobic TRB CDR3s than CXCR3-negative naive cells did.

As for this clonotype: Its antigen is undetermined.

Among CD8+ T cells, naive ones were CD45RO-CCR7+CD27+CD95-. This CDR3 has 14 amino acids. Germline-derived CDR1 and CDR2 are MDHEN and SYDVKM. UMI labels and 5' RACE were used to prepare the TRB cDNA libraries. Using the 5' RACE reads, TCRdb records one entry per CDR3 protein without DNA. The sample has 150,000 or so distinct CDR3 sequences. The V and J genes are TRBV28 and TRBJ2-7; with no DNA, the TCRdb D assignment of TRBD1 cannot be verified. This sequence was found in a human donor in good health. Some clones in this sample may be carry-over from other donors' samples. Sequencing input: naive CXCR3+ CD8+ T cells from blood. Specified subset: CD45RO-CCR7+CD27+CD95- naive CD8+ T cells expressing CXCR3 (TNR3+). The chain's CDR3 is CASSWTADTYEQYF.